The 8 T cell receptor beta chains listed next were all sequenced from one sample in a study of radiotherapy plus CTLA-4 blockade in lung cancer. Using immunoSEQ multiplex PCR, the repertoire was profiled, and TCRdb retains in-frame clones only, with some absent. In the table there are over 75,000 clones, roughly four fifths of which are singletons. The specimen was peripheral blood, collected from a patient treated with radiotherapy plus ipilimumab. Receptors were obtained from a human donor with non-small cell lung cancer who had stable disease on radiotherapy plus ipilimumab.

V usage is TRBV5-1 and J usage is TRBJ2-7; D possibly corresponds to TRBD1 (5 bases). The CDR3 length is 13 residues. Trimming took 7 bases from V and 7 from J, leaving 18 bases between them. Germline CDR1 and CDR2: SGHRS and YFSETQ. The CDR3, as DNA: TGCGCCAGCGCGGACACAAAGTCCCGTGAGCAGTACTTC. It codes for CASADTKSREQYF. Supplemented by reference TRBV5-1 and TRBJ2-7, the full variable domain reads KAGVTQTPRYLIKTRGQQVTLSCSPISGHRSVSWYQQTPGQGLQFLFEYFSETQRNKGNFPGRFSGRQFSNSRSEMNVSTLELGDSALYLCASADTKSREQYFGPGTRLTVT.

J is TRBJ1-1 and V is TRBV6-5, with 10 nucleotides matching TRBD1. Unmatched junction bases numbered 7, after V lost 4 bases and J lost 2 bases. The CDR3 has 16 amino acids. Germline V lookup: CDR1 MNHEY, CDR2 SVGAGI. CDR3 DNA: TGTGCCAGCAGTTTCGAGGACAGGGGGTTTAACACTGAAGCTTTCTTT. It encodes CASSFEDRGFNTEAFF.

This sequence joins TRBV9 and TRBJ2-1; 12 positions match TRBD2. The length of the CDR3 is 16 residues. J gave up 9 bases and V 0 bases, and 7 bases lay outside the gene matches. Germline V gives CDR1 SGDLS, CDR2 YYNGEE. CDR3: CASSVVASGGAAEQFF. Here the CDR3 DNA reads TGTGCCAGCAGCGTAGTGGCTAGCGGGGGGGCGGCTGAGCAGTTCTTC.

V usage is TRBV7-6 and J usage is TRBJ2-7; D may be TRBD1 (6 bases). Trimming left V 3 bases short and J 3 bases short, with 12 bases between. Germline V gives CDR1 SGHVS, CDR2 FNYEAQ. The length of the CDR3 is 14 residues. The CDR3 nucleotides read TGTGCCAGCAGCTTTACGGGACAACACTACGAGCAGTACTTC. Translated: CASSFTGQHYEQYF.

DNA of the CDR3: TGTGCCAGCAGCTTAGAACTAGCGGGGGGGTCAGAGACCCAGTACTTC. Protein product: CASSLELAGGSETQYF. The chain couples TRBV5-6 to TRBJ2-5, with 13 bases matching TRBD2. Germline V gene data show CDR1 as SGHDT and CDR2 as YYEEEE. The CDR3 runs 16 residues. V gave up 2 bases and J gave up 4 bases; unmatched junction bases: 5.

This chain uses TRBV27 with TRBJ1-2; 12 bases are a match to TRBD1. Unmatched junction bases numbered 8, after V lost 6 bases and J lost 6 bases. Germline assignment: CDR1 MNHEY and CDR2 SMNVEV (reference sequence). The CDR3 runs to 15 residues. CDR3 region: CASSRGDRGRDGYTF. The CDR3 DNA sequence: TGTGCCAGCAGCAGAGGGGACAGGGGGCGGGATGGCTACACCTTC.

The sample holds a few counts of this clone. Other nucleotide sequences in the sample specify the same CDR3. The genes are TRBV5-6 and TRBJ2-7; D unclear. CDR3 size: 12 residues. Deletions cut 4 bases from V and 3 bases from J, with 8 bases between. Germline V gives CDR1 SGHDT, CDR2 YYEEEE. CDR3 in DNA: TGTGCCAGCAGCCTCTCGGGCTACGAGCAGTACTTC. It specifies CASSLSGYEQYF.

The rearrangement links TRBV10-3 to TRBJ2-7; D gene uncertain. The CDR3 totals 13 residues. CDR1 is ENHRY, CDR2 SYGVKD, per germline. The ends were cut back, 8 bases at V and 6 bases at J, with 17 bases in the middle. DNA for the CDR3: TGTGCCATCGCCCCCCCCGGACGTCTCGAGCAGTACTTC. Amino acid sequence: CAIAPPGRLEQYF.